This TCR beta chain was identified in a study of TET2 disruption in CD19-targeted CAR T cells listed by TCRdb under 2018. Regarding the complete study: Sample numbers were set by the original clinical trial design and sample availability, with no additional inclusion criteria.

Including cysteine and phenylalanine, the CDR3 has 15 amino acids. Of the CDR3's DNA, 36 bases were read; they are in frame from base 1. CDR1 and CDR2, per the germline V gene, are SGHVS and FNYEAQ. Deep sequencing of the TCR beta chain was done using the immunoSEQ assay. The authors' pipeline ran thus. Clonotype frequencies were computed using only productive TCR beta rearrangements. What TCRdb holds here is the immuneACCESS table cut down to in-frame rearrangements. Part of the clones is not present; checked against another copy, under half of the missing clones reflect an unresolved V gene, and the others are unexplained. V and J calls and clone size are those listed in that table; D and trimming were worked out from the DNA. This sample's clone table shows roughly 26,000 clones. Clones ranked in the top ten supply under 2.5% of the sample. The treatment or condition label on this specimen signifies: autologous CTL019 cells: CD19 CAR with 4-1BB and CD3 zeta domains. The CD19 CAR incorporated TCR zeta and 4-1BB costimulatory signaling domains. T cells for CTL019 manufacturing were collected from peripheral blood by leukapheresis. The DNeasy Blood and Tissue Kit was used to extract genomic DNA from pre-infusion T cells, peripheral blood, or sorted post-infusion T cells.

General findings and caveats noted by the study authors: Conclusions about the patient's CAR T cells rested on extensive analysis of a single subject.

Turning to this clone: Its antigen is still unknown. The read comes to an end 3 residues before the CDR3 does, leaving the germline J gene to fill in the end.

The clonotype comes from a man between 65 and 80 years old with chronic lymphocytic leukemia. The starting material was CD8- CAR+ T cells sorted from cultured blood T cells, obtained for CD19 CAR T cell therapy. The cell subset or site label, as the study defines it: CD8-negative CAR-positive T cells from the infusion product. The rearranged chain carries TRBV7-6 and TRBJ2-4, with the D gene tentatively TRBD1 or TRBD2, based on 5 matching bases in each. The part of the CDR3 DNA that was read is TGTGCCAGCAGCCAAATGTCAGGGAGCAATCAGCCT. This codes for CASSQMSGSNQP. The entire CDR3 protein reads CASSQMSGSNQPQYF.